This T cell receptor beta chain emerged from a study of blood T cell repertoires in COVID-19. Study context: The origin of the acute and convalescent COVID-19 samples was the United States, Italy and Spain.

As handled by the study authors: Reference gene primer amplification gave estimated nucleated cell counts. The data were produced by immunoSEQ multiplex PCR, yet TCRdb's version contains in-frame clones alone and is incomplete. That table furnishes V, J and clone size, whereas the DNA furnished D and trimming. The sample lists a few hundred thousand clones; about 86% were seen once. Trimming cost V 6 bases and J 6 bases, with 11 bases left between them. The CDR3 runs to 13 residues. The sequencing input was peripheral blood. This TCR derives from an elderly man with acute or convalescent COVID-19. This chain joins TRBV12-3 or TRBV12-4 and TRBJ2-2; D not resolved. The CDR3, as DNA: TGTGCCAGCAGCCTTTCCCGGGCCGGGGAGCTGTTTTTT. It encodes CASSLSRAGELFF.